These 29 T cell receptor beta chains were sequenced from one sample in a study of breast tumors, draining lymph nodes, adjacent tissues (dated by TCRdb to the mid-2010s). The lymph node samples were taken from the axillary draining lymph nodes of breast cancer patients. The library came from multiplex PCR. Sequencing instrument: Illumina HiSeq 2000. In TCRdb, the public reads were trimmed at Q25 with fastp and aligned with MiXCR, with productive beta chains retained. Every distinct CDR3 protein forms one entry, paired with its most common genes and DNA. The sample includes approximately 90,000 distinct CDR3 sequences, with roughly 28% observed a single time. Over 7.5% of the sample is in the top ten clones. The sequenced sample was axillary lymph node tissue. Receptors were obtained from a female donor with breast cancer. Some clones in this sample may be carry-over from other donors' samples.

The chain combines TRBV4-1 with TRBJ1-2; D is perhaps TRBD1 (5 bases). With 1 base removed from V and 4 bases from J, the gap between germline ends came to 31 bases. This CDR3 comprises 21 residues. The germline CDR1 and CDR2 sequences are MGHRA and YSYEKL. The CDR3 region has the DNA TGCGCCAGCAGCCAAGTGGGGGGAGGTAGCACAGATACGCAGGGAGCCTATGGCTACACCTTC. Translation gives CASSQVGGGSTDTQGAYGYTF.

V usage is TRBV6-6 and J usage is TRBJ2-2; D is unclear. The V end was cut by 6 bases, the J end by 8 bases, with 7 bases between. From germline, CDR1 is MNHNY and CDR2 SVGAGI (reference sequence). The CDR3 extends over 11 amino acids. CDR3 sequence reads: CASREPGELFF. CDR3 nucleotide sequence: TGTGCCAGCAGGGAACCAGGGGAGCTGTTTTTT.

This clonotype was seen only a few times. The chain couples TRBV7-9 to TRBJ2-3, with D tentatively TRBD1 (6 bases). This CDR3 spans 15 amino acids. Trimming pared 6 bases from V and 2 bases from J, leaving 15 bases between. Germline lookup yields CDR1 SEHNR and CDR2 FQNEAQ (reference sequence). In DNA form, the CDR3 reads TGTGCCAGCAGTTCGGGACAAGGCCCCACAGATACGCAGTATTTT. Amino acids: CASSSGQGPTDTQYF.

The rearrangement uses TRBV20-1 and TRBJ2-1; 9 nucleotides agree with TRBD1. Trimming removed 1 base from V and 4 bases from J; junction bases left unmatched: 17. The CDR3 runs 19 residues. Germline V gives CDR1 DFQATT, CDR2 SNEGSKA (reference sequence). The CDR3 region has the DNA TGCAGTGCTAGAGCGAAAGGAGGACAGGGGTCCGGGGGGTACAATGAGCAGTTCTTC. Protein: CSARAKGGQGSGGYNEQFF.

As to this clonotype: Given a much more abundant clone one base away, this may be a read error. The V gene is TRBV14, the J gene TRBJ2-2; unclear D gene. The DNA end is a closer match to TRBJ1-1, so the J assignment may be wrong. Germline values: CDR1 SGHDN, CDR2 FVKESK. This CDR3 region has 15 residues. The CDR3 region has the DNA TGTGCCAGCAGGCAAGTTCGGCGGATGGACACTGAAGCTTTCTTT. Translated: CASRQVRRMDTEAFF.

In this sample, this clonotype turned up many times. The chain has TRBV6-2 or TRBV6-3 and TRBJ2-2; 9 nucleotides align to TRBD2. CDR1 MNHEY and CDR2 SVGEGT come from the germline V gene. J lost 7 bases, V lost 6 bases, and 15 bases had no gene match. The CDR3 has 17 amino acids. The DNA for the CDR3 is TGTGCCAGCAGACACCTTGGACTAGCGTTCAATGGCGGGGAGCTGTTTTTT. Its translation: CASRHLGLAFNGGELFF.

The CDR3 region has the DNA TGTGCCAGTAAGCTAGCGGGTATCAGCAATGAGCAGTTCTTC. It encodes CASKLAGISNEQFF. The rearrangement links TRBV19 to TRBJ2-1; 8 positions agree with TRBD2. Germline CDR1 reads LNHDA; CDR2 reads SQIVND (reference sequence). The CDR3 is made up of 14 amino acids. With V trimmed by 7 bases and J by 6 bases, 8 bases remained unmatched.

This clonotype was found a few times. This chain joins TRBV9 and TRBJ2-7; 9 bases agree with TRBD1. The CDR3 is 23 residues long. V gave up 4 bases and J gave up 4 bases; unmatched junction bases: 33. Germline CDR1 reads SGDLS; CDR2 reads YYNGEE. CDR3 region: CASSQPKNTNRGQGRLENYEQYF. CDR3 DNA sequence: TGTGCCAGCAGCCAACCCAAGAACACAAACAGGGGGCAGGGGCGCCTCGAAAATTACGAGCAGTACTTC.

This clonotype was recorded many times. V and J are TRBV20-1 and TRBJ2-3; D unresolved. There are 13 residues in the CDR3. Germline values: CDR1 DFQATT, CDR2 SNEGSKA (reference sequence). Trimming shortened V by 3 bases and J by 1 base, and 8 bases separated the two germline ends. The CDR3 loop is CSASSYGTDTQYF. CDR3 DNA sequence: TGCAGTGCTAGTTCCTACGGCACAGATACGCAGTATTTT.

This clonotype has only a few counts. With a much larger clone just one base away, this may be a read error. The rearrangement uses TRBV20-1 and TRBJ2-7; TRBD1 aligns across 7 bases. V shed 5 bases and J 6 bases; nucleotides not matched to a gene: 13. The CDR3 runs 14 residues. The germline gives CDR1 DFQATT, CDR2 SNEGSKA (reference sequence). CDR3 DNA sequence: TGCAGTGCTTCTGACAGACAGGGTCAATCCGAGCAGTACTTC. Translated, it gives CSASDRQGQSEQYF.

In its sample, this clonotype was seen many times. The chain carries TRBV29-1 and TRBJ1-1; D perhaps matches TRBD1 (5 bases). The V end lost 2 bases, the J end lost 4 bases, and 14 bases lay between the germline ends. Per the germline V gene, CDR1 is SQVTM and CDR2 is ANQGSEA. The CDR3 runs to 14 residues. CDR3 nucleotides: TGCAGCGTTGAAAACTGGGGGACGGGCACTGAAGCTTTCTTT. Its translation is CSVENWGTGTEAFF. The entire variable domain, with the rest obtained from reference TRBV29-1 and TRBJ1-1, is as follows: SAVISQKPSRDICQRGTSLTIQCQVDSQVTMMFWYRQQPGQSLTLIATANQGSEATYESGFVIDKFPISRPNLTFSTLTVSNMSPEDSSIYLCSVENWGTGTEAFFGQGTRLTVV.

V and J are TRBV7-2 and TRBJ2-1, with 11 bases fitting TRBD2. CDR1 and CDR2 from the germline V gene are SGHTA and FQGNSA. With 4 bases clipped from V and 6 bases from J, the junction kept 11 bases outside the gene matches. The CDR3 sequence is 17 residues long. The CDR3 DNA is TGTGCCAGCAGCTCCTCTTCGACTAGCGGGACCTTCAATGAGCAGTTCTTC. The encoded protein is CASSSSSTSGTFNEQFF.

Comment on this clonotype: A much larger clonotype is one base distant, so this may be a read error. CDR3 region: CASSFMGRGADEQFF. CDR3 nucleotides: TGTGCCAGCAGTTTCATGGGACGGGGGGCGGATGAGCAGTTCTTC. V and J are TRBV12-3 or TRBV12-4 and TRBJ2-1; the D gene is possibly TRBD2 (7 bases). Trimming removed 3 bases at V and 8 bases at J, with 17 bases between. The CDR3 covers 15 residues.

This clonotype has a handful of counts. A read error is possible here, since a much larger clone lies one base away. The chain combines TRBV6-1 with TRBJ2-7; 7 bases match TRBD2. This CDR3 region has 15 residues. V lost 5 bases and J lost 0; bases outside the gene matches: 7. Germline V gives CDR1 MNHNS, CDR2 SASEGT. CDR3: CASSLWTSYSYEQYF. DNA for the CDR3: TGTGCCAGCAGTCTATGGACTAGTTACTCCTACGAGCAGTACTTC.

Many counts were recorded for this clonotype. This sequence joins TRBV7-8 and TRBJ2-3; a possible D gene is TRBD2 (5 bases). This CDR3 has 17 amino acids. Trimming removed 0 bases at V and 1 base at J, with 14 bases between. Germline V gives CDR1 SGHVS, CDR2 FQNEAQ. The CDR3 sequence is CASSLAWAPRGTDTQYF. In nucleotides, the CDR3 is TGTGCCAGCAGCTTAGCGTGGGCTCCGCGGGGCACAGATACGCAGTATTTT.

Notes on this clonotype: A read error may produce the germline difference seen at one junction end. V gene TRBV7-9 combines with J gene TRBJ2-7, with TRBD2 matching over 7 bases. Germline CDR1 and CDR2: SEHNR and FQNEAQ (reference sequence). The CDR3 has 14 amino acids. Here the CDR3 reads CASSLALAEYEQYF. The DNA of the CDR3 is TGTGCCAGCAGCCTAGCCCTAGCGGAGTACGAGCAGTACTTC.

This clonotype was found many times. The chain has TRBV19 and TRBJ2-6; D is perhaps TRBD1 (6 bases). Germline lookup yields CDR1 LNHDA and CDR2 SQIVND (reference sequence). The V and J ends lost 5 bases and 2 bases respectively, with 10 bases between them. This CDR3 has 15 residues. The CDR3 bases are TGTGCCAGTAGTTCACAGGGCGCTGGGGCCAACGTCCTGACTTTC. The encoded protein is CASSSQGAGANVLTF.

This clonotype was counted many times. The V gene is TRBV20-1, the J gene TRBJ2-3; D remains ambiguous. Germline lookup yields CDR1 DFQATT and CDR2 SNEGSKA (reference sequence). This CDR3 region has 13 residues. Trimming cost V 3 bases and J 1 base, with 8 bases left between them. DNA for the CDR3: TGCAGTGCTAGTGTGCATGGCACAGATACGCAGTATTTT. Amino acid sequence: CSASVHGTDTQYF.

This clonotype came up once. The chain employs TRBV2 and TRBJ2-7, with 9 bases matching TRBD1. V was pared by 6 bases and J by 2 bases, with 8 bases of the junction left unmatched. Germline assignment: CDR1 SNHLY and CDR2 FYNNEI. The CDR3 is 15 amino acids. The CDR3 DNA reads TGTGCCAGCAGGTCTGGGACAGGGACGACCTACGAGCAGTACTTC. Its protein product is CASRSGTGTTYEQYF.

This clonotype was observed many times. V and J are TRBV4-1 and TRBJ1-5, with D unclear. Trimming cost V 0 bases and J 1 base, with 10 bases left between them. The CDR3 loop spans 16 amino acids. The germline V gene has CDR1 MGHRA and CDR2 YSYEKL. CDR3 nucleotide sequence: TGCGCCAGCAGCCAAGATATGGTTATCAGCAATCAGCCCCAGCATTTT. Its protein product is CASSQDMVISNQPQHF.

This clonotype was picked up many times. This rearrangement joins TRBV12-3 or TRBV12-4 to TRBJ2-7; D is possibly TRBD2 (6 bases). V was pared by 6 bases and J by 7 bases, with 25 bases between. CDR3 size: 16 residues. The CDR3 nucleotides are TGTGCCAGCAGCCCATGGGCGGGACCTCAAGGTGGGGAGCAGTACTTC. Its protein is CASSPWAGPQGGEQYF.

This clonotype was picked up a small number of times. A much larger clonotype is one base distant, so this may be a read error. The rearrangement uses TRBV7-2 and TRBJ1-2, with D possibly matching TRBD1 (5 bases). The V gene's germline CDR1 is SGHTA and CDR2 FQGNSA. The CDR3 is made up of 15 amino acids. CDR3 in DNA: TGTGCCAGCAGCGTAGCTTGGCAGGACAACTATGGCTACCCCTTC. Protein: CASSVAWQDNYGYPF.

With respect to this clonotype: Because it lacks the conserved phenylalanine or tryptophan at the end, this CDR3 is likely a read error. The rearrangement joins TRBV5-1 to TRBJ2-3, with a tentative D call TRBD2 (6 bases). The CDR3 is made up of 15 amino acids. The germline V gene encodes CDR1 SGHRS and CDR2 YFSETQ. This CDR3 is CASSRTGESTDTQYS. CDR3 bases: TGTGCCAGCAGCCGTACGGGAGAGAGCACAGATACGCAGTATTCT.

This clonotype was seen repeatedly, ten times or more. This chain joins TRBV6-5 and TRBJ2-1, with unresolved D. This CDR3 has 13 amino acids. From germline, CDR1 is MNHEY and CDR2 SVGAGI. V shed 5 bases and J shed 9 bases, with 14 bases lying between them. The CDR3 here is CASSHAQSREQFF. CDR3 in DNA: TGTGCCAGCAGTCACGCCCAATCCCGTGAGCAGTTCTTC.

This clonotype was detected many times. The J gene is TRBJ2-7, the V gene TRBV19; D is unclear. There are 11 residues in the CDR3. V dropped 6 bases and J dropped 0 bases, with 3 bases sitting between them. Germline CDR1 and CDR2: LNHDA and SQIVND (reference sequence). CDR3 sequence: CASRSSYEQYF. CDR3 in DNA: TGTGCCAGTAGGTCCTCCTACGAGCAGTACTTC.

Ten or more counts support this clonotype. The V gene is TRBV10-3, the J gene TRBJ2-3; D is undetermined. V dropped 3 bases and J dropped 4 bases, with 8 bases sitting between them. Germline CDR1 ENHRY, CDR2 SYGVKD. This CDR3 is 13 amino acids long. Written as DNA, the CDR3 is TGTGCCATCAGTGACCTAACTTCAGATACGCAGTATTTT. Amino acid sequence: CAISDLTSDTQYF.

This clonotype was observed many times. The chain employs TRBV10-3 and TRBJ2-7; the D is unclear. V was pared by 0 bases and J by 1 base, with 7 bases between. CDR3 length: 14 residues. Per the germline V gene, CDR1 is ENHRY and CDR2 is SYGVKD. The CDR3 protein is CAISESGASYEQYF. The CDR3 coding sequence is TGTGCCATCAGTGAGTCTGGCGCTTCCTACGAGCAGTACTTC.

This clonotype has at least ten counts. The chain carries TRBV4-2 and TRBJ1-2, with TRBD1 matching 7 bases. The CDR3 runs 15 residues. V shed 0 bases, J shed 3 bases, and the junction held 4 bases outside the gene matches. The germline V gene encodes CDR1 LGHNA and CDR2 YNFKEQ. The CDR3 region has the DNA TGTGCCAGCAGCCAAGAATCTAGGGGGCACTATGGCTACACCTTC. This translates into CASSQESRGHYGYTF.

This clonotype was found many times. The chain uses TRBV9 and TRBJ1-2, with 8 positions matching TRBD1. The CDR3 is 15 amino acids. Per germline, CDR1 SGDLS and CDR2 YYNGEE. With 0 bases clipped from V and 5 bases from J, the junction kept 6 bases outside the gene matches. The CDR3 DNA is TGTGCCAGCAGCGTAGGTTCAGGGGGCAGGTATGGCTACACCTTC. Translating it yields CASSVGSGGRYGYTF.